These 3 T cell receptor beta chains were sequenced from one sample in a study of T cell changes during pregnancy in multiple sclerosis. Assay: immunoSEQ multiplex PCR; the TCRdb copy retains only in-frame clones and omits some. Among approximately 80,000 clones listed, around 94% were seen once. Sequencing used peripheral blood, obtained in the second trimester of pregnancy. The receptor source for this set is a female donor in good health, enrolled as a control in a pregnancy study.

CDR3 sequence: CASRGSGSSYNEQFF. For the CDR3, the DNA is TGTGCCAGCAGGGGAAGCGGGAGCTCCTACAATGAGCAGTTCTTC. The chain couples TRBV2 to TRBJ2-1; 8 nucleotides match TRBD2. CDR1 SNHLY and CDR2 FYNNEI come from the germline V gene. Trimming cost V 6 bases and J 0 bases; bases outside gene matches: 4. The CDR3 is 15 residues long.

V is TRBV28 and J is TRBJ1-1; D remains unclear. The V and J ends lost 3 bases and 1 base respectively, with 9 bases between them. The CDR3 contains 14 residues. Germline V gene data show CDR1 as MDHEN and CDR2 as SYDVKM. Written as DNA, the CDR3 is TGTGCCAGCAGTTTGTCAGGAACGAACACTGAAGCTTTCTTT. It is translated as CASSLSGTNTEAFF.

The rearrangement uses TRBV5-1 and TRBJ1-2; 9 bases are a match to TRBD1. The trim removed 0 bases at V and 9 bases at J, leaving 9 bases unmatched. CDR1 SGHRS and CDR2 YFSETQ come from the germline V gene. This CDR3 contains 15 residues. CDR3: CASSLAPGQGGRYTF. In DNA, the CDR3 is TGCGCCAGCAGCTTGGCCCCGGGACAGGGTGGTCGCTACACCTTC. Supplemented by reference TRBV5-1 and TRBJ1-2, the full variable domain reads KAGVTQTPRYLIKTRGQQVTLSCSPISGHRSVSWYQQTPGQGLQFLFEYFSETQRNKGNFPGRFSGRQFSNSRSEMNVSTLELGDSALYLCASSLAPGQGGRYTFGSGTRLTVV.